A single sample is the source of the 21 T cell receptor beta chains below, sequenced in a study of T cells in Graves' hyperthyroidism and ophthalmopathy. Amplified TCR beta CDR3 regions came from RNA transcripts. TCR CDR3 underwent first-round RT-PCR with the HTBI primer set. TCRdb itself ran the multiplex PCR reads through MiXCR, one entry per CDR3 protein. Of more than 500,000 distinct CDR3 sequences in the sample, around 15% were seen once. The sequenced sample was blood. The origin of the receptors is a woman in her thirties or forties with Graves' ophthalmopathy.

The sample holds many counts of this clonotype. The chain uses TRBV12-3 or TRBV12-4 and TRBJ2-2; D possibly corresponds to TRBD2 (6 bases). CDR3 length: 15 amino acids. V lost 2 bases and J 5 bases, leaving 12 bases between the germline ends. The CDR3 DNA sequence: TGTGCCAGCAGTTTACCGGGAAGCGGGACCGGGGAGCTGTTTTTT. This encodes CASSLPGSGTGELFF.

This clonotype occurred a few times. This chain uses TRBV4-1 with TRBJ1-2; no clear D gene. Trimming removed 1 base at V and 1 base at J, with 7 bases between. Germline loops: CDR1 MGHRA, CDR2 YSYEKL. The CDR3 contains 14 residues. CDR3 sequence reads: CASSQAADNYGYTF. The CDR3, as DNA: TGCGCCAGCAGCCAAGCGGCGGATAACTATGGCTACACCTTC.

In this sample, this clonotype turned up many times. This sequence joins TRBV28 and TRBJ1-2; D is unclear. Germline values: CDR1 MDHEN, CDR2 SYDVKM. The CDR3 runs to 14 residues. The germline V and J ends were trimmed by 3 bases and 5 bases, with 13 bases remaining between them. CDR3 coding DNA: TGTGCCAGCAGTTTGCCGGCCGGAAAGTATGGCTACACCTTC. Its translation is CASSLPAGKYGYTF.

This clonotype was observed at least ten times. V usage is TRBV28 and J usage is TRBJ2-5, with D possibly being TRBD1 or TRBD2 (5 bases each). Germline CDR1 is MDHEN and CDR2 is SYDVKM. V was pared by 8 bases and J by 5 bases, with 12 bases between. The CDR3 covers 12 residues. The CDR3 protein is CASSIREETQYF. The CDR3 region has the DNA TGTGCCAGCTCTATCAGGGAGGAGACCCAGTACTTC.

The chain has TRBV11-2 and TRBJ1-2, with 10 bases aligning to TRBD1. Germline V gives CDR1 SGHAT, CDR2 FQNNGV. The CDR3 consists of 14 residues. V shed 3 bases and J 5 bases; nucleotides not matched to a gene: 3. CDR3 coding DNA: TGTGCCAGCAGCTTTGGGACAGGGGCATATGGCTACACCTTC. Translated: CASSFGTGAYGYTF.

The gene calls are TRBV29-1 and TRBJ2-5; a weak D match, TRBD1 (5 bases). CDR3 length equals 14 residues. V gave up 3 bases and J gave up 2 bases, with 13 bases separating them. Germline V gives CDR1 SQVTM, CDR2 ANQGSEA. CDR3 DNA: TGCAGCGTTGAGGGCAGGGAAACTCAAGAGACCCAGTACTTC. Translating it yields CSVEGRETQETQYF.

In this sample, this clonotype turned up many times. This chain links TRBV12-3 or TRBV12-4 with TRBJ1-1, with D uncertain. V lost 7 bases and J 4 bases, leaving 7 bases between the germline ends. This CDR3 is built from 11 residues. CDR3 in amino acids: CASIGVTEAFF. For the CDR3, the DNA is TGTGCCAGCATCGGAGTCACTGAAGCTTTCTTT.

The chain carries TRBV20-1 and TRBJ2-5; D possibly uses TRBD1 or TRBD2 (6 bases each). This CDR3 contains 13 residues. Germline V gene lookup returns CDR1 DFQATT and CDR2 SNEGSKA (reference sequence). The V end was cut by 8 bases, the J end by 4 bases, with 17 bases between. CDR3: CSLGGRPGETQYF. The CDR3 DNA reads as TGCAGTCTCGGGGGCAGGCCGGGAGAGACCCAGTACTTC.

This clonotype was counted a few times. J is TRBJ2-5 and V is TRBV7-2; a weak D match, TRBD2 (6 bases). V dropped 3 bases and J dropped 3 bases, with 11 bases sitting between them. The CDR3 covers 14 residues. Germline CDR1 is SGHTA and CDR2 is FQGNSA. The CDR3 reads CASSFFGGKETQYF. The CDR3 DNA follows: TGTGCCAGCAGCTTTTTCGGGGGAAAAGAGACCCAGTACTTC.

The chain combines TRBV12-3 or TRBV12-4 with TRBJ2-6; D unresolved. The CDR3 contains 16 residues. Trimming took 6 bases from V and 4 from J, leaving 16 bases between them. The CDR3 reads CASSKTVVGGANVLTF. The CDR3 nucleotides are TGTGCCAGCAGCAAAACTGTCGTGGGAGGGGCCAACGTCCTGACTTTC.

V is TRBV7-8 and J is TRBJ2-7; no firm D call. Trimming cost V 5 bases and J 1 base, with 12 bases left between them. Germline-derived CDR1 and CDR2 are SGHVS and FQNEAQ. The CDR3 is made up of 14 amino acids. The CDR3 bases are TGTGCCAGCAGCCAATCGGTGGATTCCTACGAGCAGTACTTC. This gives the protein CASSQSVDSYEQYF.

With regard to this clonotype: With a much larger clone just one base away, this may be a read error. The genes are TRBV12-3 or TRBV12-4 and TRBJ2-4, with D hard to call. The CDR3 has 14 residues. This CDR3 is CVSSSPGWENIQYF. CDR3 in DNA: TGTGTCAGCAGTTCCCCAGGTTGGGAAAACATTCAGTACTTC.

This sequence joins TRBV28 and TRBJ2-5; a possible D gene is TRBD2 (5 bases). From germline, CDR1 is MDHEN and CDR2 SYDVKM. CDR3 size: 14 residues. V was clipped by 4 bases and J by 1 base, with 10 bases between them. This CDR3 reads CASSSVGSQETQYF. The CDR3 bases are TGTGCCAGCAGTTCGGTAGGGAGCCAAGAGACCCAGTACTTC.

This chain joins TRBV9 and TRBJ1-1; D might be TRBD1 (6 bases). The CDR3 consists of 13 residues. CDR1 is SGDLS and CDR2 is YYNGEE in the germline V gene. Trimming cost V 0 bases and J 9 bases, with 12 bases left between them. The CDR3 nucleotides are TGTGCCAGCAGCGTAGTCGGGGGACAACAAGCTTTCTTT. Its translation is CASSVVGGQQAFF.

This clonotype was seen at least ten times. This chain joins TRBV5-6 and TRBJ2-5; D unclear. Trimming removed 4 bases at V and 4 bases at J, with 11 bases between. The germline gives CDR1 SGHDT, CDR2 YYEEEE. CDR3 length equals 13 residues. CDR3 in DNA: TGTGCCAGCAGCCCGGCCCACCTAGAGACCCAGTACTTC. This translates into CASSPAHLETQYF.

This clonotype was observed many times. The chain couples TRBV28 to TRBJ1-5; 9 bases are a match to TRBD1. Germline V CDR1 and CDR2: MDHEN, SYDVKM. The V gene end was trimmed by 5 bases and the J gene end by 9 bases; junction bases not matched to a gene: 14. CDR3 length: 16 residues. The CDR3 here is CASSQAVRDRVRPQHF. DNA of the CDR3: TGTGCCAGCAGTCAAGCGGTCCGGGACAGGGTACGGCCCCAGCATTTT.

This clonotype has at least ten counts. V and J are TRBV30 and TRBJ2-7; no clear D. The CDR3 is 13 residues long. From germline, CDR1 is GTSNPN and CDR2 SVGIG (reference sequence). V was pared by 1 base and J by 6 bases, with 13 bases between. Here the CDR3 reads CAWSALSGSEQYF. For the CDR3, the DNA is TGTGCCTGGAGTGCCCTCTCGGGTAGCGAGCAGTACTTC.

This clonotype was counted ten times or more. This chain uses TRBV28 with TRBJ2-5; 9 nucleotides agree with TRBD1. With V trimmed by 5 bases and J by 0 bases, 7 bases remained unmatched. This CDR3 spans 16 amino acids. CDR1 and CDR2 (germline): MDHEN, SYDVKM. The CDR3, as DNA: TGTGCCAGCAGTGAGGGGACAGGGCGATACCAAGAGACCCAGTACTTC. As protein: CASSEGTGRYQETQYF.

This clonotype was counted between two and nine times. This chain uses TRBV7-3 with TRBJ1-1, with 9 positions matching TRBD1. Per the germline V gene, CDR1 is SGHTA and CDR2 is FQGTGA. The V gene end was trimmed by 1 base and the J gene end by 7 bases; junction bases not matched to a gene: 13. This CDR3 region has 17 residues. The CDR3 sequence: CASSLRPPGQGQGEAFF. The CDR3 DNA reads TGTGCCAGCAGCTTAAGGCCACCGGGACAGGGCCAAGGTGAAGCTTTCTTT.

This rearrangement joins TRBV10-3 to TRBJ2-2, with 10 bases identical to TRBD2. V shed 4 bases and J 1 base; nucleotides not matched to a gene: 9. This CDR3 is built from 18 residues. The germline CDR1 and CDR2 sequences are ENHRY and SYGVKD. The CDR3 here is CAISGQSGTSENTGELFF. CDR3 sequence (DNA): TGTGCCATCAGTGGCCAGAGCGGGACTAGCGAGAACACCGGGGAGCTGTTTTTT.

V gene TRBV6-1 combines with J gene TRBJ2-2; 7 bases line up with TRBD2. Germline V gives CDR1 MNHNS, CDR2 SASEGT. The trim removed 8 bases at V and 4 bases at J, leaving 4 bases unmatched. The CDR3 contains 13 residues. The CDR3 reads CASRGGTTGELFF. CDR3 DNA sequence: TGTGCCAGCCGGGGAGGGACCACCGGGGAGCTGTTTTTT.